The 25 T cell receptor beta chains given below trace back to one sample, sequenced in a study of regulatory T cells in long-lasting Graves disease. Stated time point: newly diagnosed GD, antithyroid drugs for less than 3 months. Construction of the TCR library relied on RNA isolated from PBMCs. For TCR beta, libraries came from iRepertoire HTBI primers and Arm-PCR of CDR3 regions. TCRdb ran MiXCR on the multiplex PCR reads and lists one entry per CDR3 protein. The sample has around 240,000 distinct CDR3 sequences, around 19% seen once. These same records also appear under a second study, on T cells in Graves' hyperthyroidism and ophthalmopathy.

The input for sequencing was peripheral blood mononuclear cells (PBMCs), taken at new diagnosis, from a patient treated with antithyroid drugs. The receptor set was obtained from a woman in her thirties with Graves disease.

In its sample, this clonotype was seen many times. The V call is TRBV7-2, the J call TRBJ1-3; D call uncertain. The CDR3 consists of 12 residues. Germline loops: CDR1 SGHTA, CDR2 FQGNSA. The V end lost 1 base, the J end lost 7 bases, and 5 bases lay between the germline ends. The CDR3 DNA sequence: TGTGCCAGCAGCTTAGGTTGGAACACCATATATTTT. Encoded protein: CASSLGWNTIYF.

This clonotype was observed many times. The chain carries TRBV12-3 or TRBV12-4 and TRBJ2-7; D gene ambiguous. The CDR3 sequence is 13 residues long. Trimming took 0 bases from V and 4 from J, leaving 7 bases between them. The CDR3: CASSLAKRYEQYF. For the CDR3, the DNA is TGTGCCAGCAGTTTAGCGAAAAGATACGAGCAGTACTTC.

This clonotype was detected ten times or more. V is TRBV6-2 or TRBV6-3 and J is TRBJ2-7; tentatively, D is TRBD1 (7 bases). Trimming shortened V by 5 bases and J by 4 bases, and 24 bases separated the two germline ends. The V gene's germline CDR1 is MNHEY and CDR2 SVGEGT. CDR3 length: 17 amino acids. CDR3 coding DNA: TGTGCCAGCAGTGAAATGGGGGGACAGACCATCCCTTACGAGCAGTACTTC. It yields the protein CASSEMGGQTIPYEQYF.

This clonotype has a count of ten or more. This chain links TRBV12-3 or TRBV12-4 with TRBJ1-4; D gene uncertain. CDR3 length equals 14 residues. The V end was cut by 0 bases, the J end by 6 bases, with 8 bases between. CDR3 in amino acids: CASSLAYSDEKLFF. The CDR3 bases are TGTGCCAGCAGTTTAGCCTACAGCGATGAAAAACTGTTTTTT.

This clonotype was picked up many times. The genes are TRBV2 and TRBJ1-5; D remains ambiguous. Germline CDR1 is SNHLY and CDR2 is FYNNEI. Between the trimmed V and J ends, which lost 3 bases and 4 bases, there was a span of 13 bases. The CDR3 consists of 15 residues. The CDR3 bases are TGTGCCAGCAGTGATTCAGAAAGGAATAATCAGCCCCAGCATTTT. Amino acid sequence: CASSDSERNNQPQHF.

Many counts were recorded for this clonotype. The chain joins TRBV9 to TRBJ1-1; TRBD1 might be the D (5 bases). The CDR3 has 13 amino acids. The ends were cut back, 1 base at V and 4 bases at J, with 8 bases in the middle. Per the germline V gene, CDR1 is SGDLS and CDR2 is YYNGEE. Here the CDR3 DNA reads TGTGCCAGCAGCGTAATCGGGGGCACTGAAGCTTTCTTT. It translates to CASSVIGGTEAFF.

This clonotype was found many times. The chain uses TRBV5-1 and TRBJ2-1; TRBD2 matches 16 bases. In germline, CDR1 is SGHRS, CDR2 YFSETQ. CDR3 length: 18 amino acids. The trim removed 4 bases at V and 8 bases at J, leaving 12 bases unmatched. CDR3 DNA: TGCGCCAGCAGCGGAGGGACTAGCGGGGGGGCGGTGATCGATGAGCAGTTCTTC. Its protein is CASSGGTSGGAVIDEQFF.

V gene TRBV11-2 combines with J gene TRBJ1-5; no firm D call. This CDR3 comprises 16 residues. The germline V gene has CDR1 SGHAT and CDR2 FQNNGV. V lost 4 bases and J 0 bases, leaving 13 bases between the germline ends. This CDR3 reads CASSSLGRNSNQPQHF. The CDR3 DNA follows: TGTGCCAGCAGCTCCCTCGGAAGGAATAGCAATCAGCCCCAGCATTTT.

About this clonotype itself: A clone one base away is much larger, so this may be a read error. The chain uses TRBV6-9 and TRBJ2-5; unclear D gene. This CDR3 has 14 residues. In germline, CDR1 is MNHGY, CDR2 SVAAGI. CDR3 nucleotides: TGCGCCAGCAGTGAGAGTATCGGCCAAGAGACCCAGTACTTC. Translated: CASSESIGQETQYF.

This clonotype showed up many times. The chain has TRBV6-1 and TRBJ2-7; D possibly corresponds to TRBD2 (6 bases). CDR3 length: 14 residues. The ends were cut back, 5 bases at V and 10 bases at J, with 21 bases in the middle. Germline V CDR1 and CDR2: MNHNS, SASEGT. CDR3 residues: CASSQTPPGVRQYF. In nucleotides, the CDR3 is TGTGCCAGCAGTCAGACCCCCCCGGGGGTACGTCAGTACTTC.

This clonotype was detected many times. This chain links TRBV7-9 with TRBJ1-2, with 12 bases that match TRBD1. J gave up 6 bases and V 1 base, and 6 bases lay outside the gene matches. This CDR3 has 16 amino acids. CDR1 is SEHNR, CDR2 FQNEAQ, per germline (reference sequence). The CDR3 sequence is CASSLDGTGGADGYTF. CDR3 coding DNA: TGTGCCAGCAGCTTAGATGGGACAGGGGGCGCGGATGGCTACACCTTC.

This clonotype was observed many times. The V call is TRBV11-3, the J call TRBJ2-2; no clear D. The CDR3 runs to 13 residues. The germline V gene has CDR1 SGHNT and CDR2 YENEEA. V was pared by 5 bases and J by 5 bases, with 9 bases between. This CDR3 is CASSSPETGELFF. In DNA, the CDR3 is TGTGCCAGCAGCAGCCCGGAGACCGGGGAGCTGTTTTTT.

This clonotype was recorded many times. For the CDR3, the DNA is TGTGCTAGTGGTTTGGTACTTTTGGAGAATGGAAACACCATATATTTT. It translates to CASGLVLLENGNTIYF. V and J are TRBV12-5 and TRBJ1-3, with D unclear. Germline V gene sequence: CDR1 LGHNT, CDR2 FRNRAP. The CDR3 contains 16 residues. Trimming left V 0 bases short and J 3 bases short, with 12 bases between.

This clonotype was seen repeatedly, ten times or more. The chain links TRBV25-1 to TRBJ1-2, with TRBD1 matching 9 bases. CDR1 is MGHDK and CDR2 is SYGVNS in the germline V gene. The CDR3 has 16 amino acids. Trimming at V came to 3 bases and at J to 6 bases, leaving 11 bases not matched to a gene. This chain's CDR3 is CASSDLSTGTGNGYTF. The CDR3 DNA sequence: TGTGCCAGCAGTGATCTCTCGACCGGGACAGGGAATGGCTACACCTTC.

This clonotype was detected ten times or more. The chain employs TRBV6-9 and TRBJ1-5, with D hard to call. The CDR3 spans 14 residues. The germline V and J ends were trimmed by 4 bases and 4 bases, with 11 bases remaining between them. CDR1 and CDR2 from the germline V gene are MNHGY and SVAAGI. The DNA for the CDR3 is TGTGCCAGCAGTTTGAACCAGAGGAATCAGCCCCAGCATTTT. Translating it yields CASSLNQRNQPQHF.

This clonotype has a count of ten or more. The CDR3 is CASSPRPGQGSSPLHF. CDR3 sequence (DNA): TGTGCCAGCAGCCCCCGGCCGGGACAGGGCTCTTCACCCCTCCACTTT. The V gene is TRBV12-3 or TRBV12-4, the J gene TRBJ1-6; 9 positions agree with TRBD1. This CDR3 is built from 16 residues. J lost 9 bases, V lost 6 bases, and 12 bases had no gene match.

This clonotype was seen many times. The chain has TRBV5-5 and TRBJ1-2, with D hard to call. Deletions cut 4 bases from V and 6 bases from J, with 10 bases between. Germline values: CDR1 SGHKS, CDR2 YYEKEE (reference sequence). The CDR3 runs to 12 residues. The CDR3 nucleotides are TGTGCCAGCAGCCCCACGGAGGATGGCTACACCTTC. It translates to CASSPTEDGYTF. Full variable domain (outside the CDR3, taken from reference TRBV5-5 and TRBJ1-2): DAGVTQSPTHLIKTRGQQVTLRCSPISGHKSVSWYQQVLGQGPQFIFQYYEKEERGRGNFPDRFSARQFPNYSSELNVNALLLGDSALYLCASSPTEDGYTFGSGTRLTVV.

This clonotype has at least ten counts. V and J are TRBV14 and TRBJ1-2; unclear D gene. The germline V gene has CDR1 SGHDN and CDR2 FVKESK. The CDR3 contains 14 residues. Trimming pared 0 bases from V and 4 bases from J, leaving 9 bases between. CDR3 sequence (DNA): TGTGCCAGCAGCCAAGACAGAACATCCTATGGCTACACCTTC. It encodes CASSQDRTSYGYTF.

In its sample, this clonotype was seen a few times. The rearrangement joins TRBV20-1 to TRBJ1-6; 11 nucleotides agree with TRBD1. The CDR3 has 16 amino acids. The germline V gene has CDR1 DFQATT and CDR2 SNEGSKA (reference sequence). V shed 1 base and J 6 bases; nucleotides not matched to a gene: 5. CDR3 in amino acids: CSARGADRGLNSPLHF. In DNA, the CDR3 is TGCAGTGCTAGAGGGGCGGACAGGGGGCTTAATTCACCCCTCCACTTT.

This clonotype appeared a few times. A much larger clone differs from this one at a single base, so this may be a read error. The gene calls are TRBV7-8 and TRBJ1-1; maybe TRBD1 (5 bases). This CDR3 comprises 12 residues. Germline loops: CDR1 SGHVS, CDR2 FQNEAQ. The CDR3 protein is CAGRLTADEAFF. In nucleotides, the CDR3 is TGTGCCGGCAGGCTGACAGCGGATGAAGCTTTCTTT.

This clonotype was picked up many times. The chain employs TRBV2 and TRBJ2-3; D is possibly TRBD2 (5 bases). This CDR3 is 10 amino acids long. CDR1 and CDR2 from the germline V gene are SNHLY and FYNNEI. V lost 7 bases, J lost 11 bases, and 10 bases lay in between. CDR3 residues: CASMEAEQYF. Here the CDR3 DNA reads TGTGCCAGCATGGAAGCGGAGCAGTATTTT. Using reference TRBV2 and TRBJ2-3 for the parts outside the CDR3, the full variable domain is EPEVTQTPSHQVTQMGQEVILRCVPISNHLYFYWYRQILGQKVEFLVSFYNNEISEKSEIFDDQFSVERPDGSNFTLKIRSTKLEDSAMYFCASMEAEQYFGPGTRLTVL.

This clonotype was recorded many times. The rearrangement links TRBV6-2 or TRBV6-3 to TRBJ2-3, with TRBD1 matching 7 bases. In germline, CDR1 is MNHEY, CDR2 SVGEGT. Losses at the gene ends were 2 bases for V and 3 bases for J; bases not matched to a gene: 5. This CDR3 comprises 15 residues. CDR3 nucleotides: TGTGCCAGCAGTTACCCCGGACAGGTTACAGATACGCAGTATTTT. Translation: CASSYPGQVTDTQYF.

There are many counts of this clonotype. The rearrangement links TRBV12-3 or TRBV12-4 to TRBJ1-2; 10 bases map to TRBD1. V trimming: 7 bases; J trimming: 4 bases; junction bases outside the gene matches: 6. CDR3 size: 14 residues. This chain's CDR3 is CASTTTGGIYGYTF. CDR3 DNA sequence: TGTGCCAGCACTACGACAGGGGGCATCTATGGCTACACCTTC.

This clonotype was seen ten or more times. The V call is TRBV11-3, the J call TRBJ2-2, with 8 bases aligning to TRBD2. J lost 4 bases, V lost 5 bases, and 6 bases had no gene match. Germline CDR1 reads SGHNT; CDR2 reads YENEEA. The CDR3 runs 15 residues. The DNA of the CDR3 is TGTGCCAGCAGCCTTAGCGGGGCCCTCACCGGGGAGCTGTTTTTT. Amino acid sequence: CASSLSGALTGELFF.

About this clonotype: Possible read error: a much larger clone is one base away. CDR3 nucleotides: TGTGCCAGCAGTGCGGACAGGAGCTCCTACGAGCAGTACTTC. Its translation is CASSADRSSYEQYF. V usage is TRBV6-2 or TRBV6-3 and J usage is TRBJ2-7; 7 positions agree with TRBD1. With 5 bases clipped from V and 0 bases from J, the junction kept 4 bases outside the gene matches. CDR1 is MNHEY and CDR2 is SVGEGT in the germline V gene. CDR3 length: 14 residues.